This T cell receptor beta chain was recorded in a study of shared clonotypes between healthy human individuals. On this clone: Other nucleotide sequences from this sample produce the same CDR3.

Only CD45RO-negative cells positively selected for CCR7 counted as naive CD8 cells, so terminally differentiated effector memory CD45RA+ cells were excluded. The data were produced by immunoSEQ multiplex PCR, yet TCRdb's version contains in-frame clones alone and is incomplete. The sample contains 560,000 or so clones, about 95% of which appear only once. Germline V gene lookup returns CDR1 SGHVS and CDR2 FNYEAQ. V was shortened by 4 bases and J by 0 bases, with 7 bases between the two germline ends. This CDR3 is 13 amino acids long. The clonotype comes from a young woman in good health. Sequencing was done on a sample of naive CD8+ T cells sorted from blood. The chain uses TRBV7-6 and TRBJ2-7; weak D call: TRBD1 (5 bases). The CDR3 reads CASSSDSSYEQYF. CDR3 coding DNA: TGTGCCAGCAGCTCTGACAGCTCCTACGAGCAGTACTTC. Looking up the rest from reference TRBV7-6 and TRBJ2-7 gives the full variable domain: GAGVSQSPRYKVTKRGQDVALRCDPISGHVSLYWYRQALGQGPEFLTYFNYEAQQDKSGLPNDRFSAERPEGSISTLTIQRTEQRDSAMYRCASSSDSSYEQYFGPGTRLTVT.